The 9 T cell receptor beta chains presented below share a single source sample, sequenced in a study of technical replicates of blood from a few donors. TCRdb's table, derived via immunoSEQ multiplex PCR, lists solely in-frame clones and lacks some. The sample lists roughly 56,000 clones; 90% to 95% were seen once. The sequenced material came from PBMCs. These receptors originate from a human donor in good health. Some clones in this sample may be carry-over from other donors' samples.

The genes are TRBV9 and TRBJ2-5; 8 positions agree with TRBD1. Germline-derived CDR1 and CDR2 are SGDLS and YYNGEE. Germline trimming cut 4 bases from V and 1 base from J; bases unmatched to any gene: 9. The CDR3 totals 16 residues. The CDR3 region is CASSLRQGTPQETQYF. The DNA of the CDR3 is TGTGCCAGCAGCCTCAGACAGGGGACCCCCCAAGAGACCCAGTACTTC. Full variable domain (rest looked up from reference TRBV9 and TRBJ2-5): DSGVTQTPKHLITATGQRVTLRCSPRSGDLSVYWYQQSLDQGLQFLIQYYNGEERAKGNILERFSAQQFPDLHSELNLSSLELGDSALYFCASSLRQGTPQETQYFGPGTRLLVL.

V is TRBV2 and J is TRBJ1-1; no firm D call. Trimming stripped 1 base from V and 1 base from J, with 10 bases between. Germline V CDR1 and CDR2: SNHLY, FYNNEI. The CDR3 sequence is 15 residues long. The CDR3, as DNA: TGTGCCAGCAGTGAAGAGGCAGGTGCGAACACTGAAGCTTTCTTT. This encodes CASSEEAGANTEAFF.

The J gene is TRBJ1-1, the V gene TRBV7-3, with 8 bases fitting TRBD1. Trimming took 2 bases from V and 4 from J; bases not matched to a gene: 6. Germline V CDR1 and CDR2: SGHTA, FQGTGA. This CDR3 has 15 amino acids. CDR3 coding DNA: TGTGCCAGCAGCTTAGGCGGGACAGGATCCACTGAAGCTTTCTTT. Translated, it gives CASSLGGTGSTEAFF.

The chain is built from TRBV7-6 and TRBJ1-2; 9 positions agree with TRBD1. The germline V gene has CDR1 SGHVS and CDR2 FNYEAQ. This CDR3 has 15 amino acids. The trim removed 5 bases at V and 4 bases at J, leaving 8 bases unmatched. The CDR3 bases are TGTGCCAGCAGCCTAGGACCGGGACAGGGCTATGGCTACACCTTC. Protein sequence: CASSLGPGQGYGYTF. Complete variable domain (other parts from reference TRBV7-6 and TRBJ1-2): GAGVSQSPRYKVTKRGQDVALRCDPISGHVSLYWYRQALGQGPEFLTYFNYEAQQDKSGLPNDRFSAERPEGSISTLTIQRTEQRDSAMYRCASSLGPGQGYGYTFGSGTRLTVV.

The chain carries TRBV7-2 and TRBJ2-7; 12 nucleotides agree with TRBD1. Unmatched junction bases numbered 6, after V lost 1 base and J lost 5 bases. Germline V lookup: CDR1 SGHTA, CDR2 FQGNSA. The CDR3 loop spans 16 amino acids. CDR3 in DNA: TGTGCCAGCAGCTTAGTTGGGACAGGGGGCATCCACGAGCAGTACTTC. Translating gives CASSLVGTGGIHEQYF. Complete variable domain (other parts from reference TRBV7-2 and TRBJ2-7): GAGVSQSPSNKVTEKGKDVELRCDPISGHTALYWYRQSLGQGLEFLIYFQGNSAPDKSGLPSDRFSAERTGGSVSTLTIQRTQQEDSAVYLCASSLVGTGGIHEQYFGPGTRLTVT.

The CDR3 loop is CASSLWASPSETQYF. The CDR3, as DNA: TGCGCCAGCAGCTTGTGGGCTTCTCCCTCGGAGACCCAGTACTTC. This chain connects TRBV5-1 to TRBJ2-5; no clear D. Germline lookup yields CDR1 SGHRS and CDR2 YFSETQ. The CDR3 contains 15 residues. The V gene lost 1 base and the J gene lost 5 bases, with 15 bases spanning the gap. The variable domain in full, completed from reference TRBV5-1 and TRBJ2-5, reads KAGVTQTPRYLIKTRGQQVTLSCSPISGHRSVSWYQQTPGQGLQFLFEYFSETQRNKGNFPGRFSGRQFSNSRSEMNVSTLELGDSALYLCASSLWASPSETQYFGPGTRLLVL.

The rearrangement uses TRBV9 and TRBJ2-3; 13 positions match TRBD2. V lost 6 bases to trimming and J lost 5 bases; unmatched junction nucleotides: 9. Looked up from germline, CDR1 is SGDLS and CDR2 is YYNGEE. This CDR3 contains 16 residues. CDR3 in amino acids: CASTFTSGGALDTQYF. In DNA form, the CDR3 reads TGTGCCAGCACCTTTACTAGCGGGGGGGCCTTAGATACGCAGTATTTT.

The CDR3 spells CASSPLDRASTNEKLFF. The CDR3 DNA reads as TGTGCCAGCAGCCCGCTCGACAGGGCCTCCACTAATGAAAAACTGTTTTTT. The rearrangement uses TRBV5-5 and TRBJ1-4, with 7 bases identical to TRBD1. V was pared by 4 bases and J by 2 bases, with 11 bases of the junction left unmatched. From germline, CDR1 is SGHKS and CDR2 YYEKEE (reference sequence). There are 17 residues in the CDR3.

The chain employs TRBV18 and TRBJ2-5; 9 bases match TRBD1. The J segment lost 2 bases and the V segment lost 4 bases, leaving 2 bases of the junction unmatched. The CDR3 length is 14 residues. Per the germline V gene, CDR1 is KGHSH and CDR2 is LQKENI. The CDR3 nucleotides read TGTGCCAGCTCACGGGACAGGGTTCAAGAGACCCAGTACTTC. It encodes CASSRDRVQETQYF.